This T cell receptor (beta chain) was retrieved from a study of T cells in Graves' hyperthyroidism and ophthalmopathy. Over 18 months, lack of ophthalmopathy progression marked Graves' hyperthyroidism as stable. This clonotype has just a few counts. Its antigen is still unknown. Study observations and caveats: Ophthalmopathy onset followed model prediction by a median approximately 5.9 months.

RNA transcripts were the template for amplifying TCR beta CDR3 regions. The TCR CDR3 was amplified in a first-round RT-PCR using the HTBI primer set. TCRdb redid the calling of the multiplex PCR reads with MiXCR, one entry per CDR3 protein. The sample lists about 320,000 distinct CDR3 sequences, around a sixth seen once, with roughly 31% in the top ten. This CDR3 is 19 amino acids long. Trimming took 0 bases from V and 5 from J, leaving 28 bases between them. Per germline, CDR1 GTSNPN and CDR2 SVGIG (reference sequence). The material sequenced was blood. The origin of this receptor is a man aged 25 to 40 with Graves' hyperthyroidism. V gene TRBV30 combines with J gene TRBJ2-5, with D possibly being TRBD1 or TRBD2 (6 bases each). The CDR3 reads CAWSVVGGLLRKGGETQYF. In nucleotides, the CDR3 is TGTGCCTGGAGTGTAGTTGGGGGGCTTTTAAGGAAGGGTGGGGAGACCCAGTACTTC.